This T cell receptor (beta chain) was identified in a study of T-cell memory formation after mild COVID-19 (dated by TCRdb to the early 2020s). At the level of the whole study: Most TCR sequence clusters were specific to one of the two donors. In a couple of donors, T-cell clones that expanded and contracted after mild COVID-19 were tracked by sequencing TCRalpha and TCRbeta repertoires over time. Two young, previously healthy adult volunteers made up the cohort, one male and one female.

These reads were obtained on an Illumina NovaSeq 6000. cDNA libraries for TCRalpha and TCRbeta were prepared by 5'RACE using constant-segment primers, with sample barcodes and unique molecular identifiers added. Trizol reagent was used to extract RNA from every sample. The libraries were amplified in two PCR steps, and the second step added a second sample barcode and Illumina TruSeq adapters. Sequencing of the libraries was done on an Illumina NovaSeq, producing 2 x 150 bp paired-end reads. In the original analysis: Demultiplexing of reads and collapsing into UMI-guided consensus sequences were performed with migec v1.2.7. Using mixcr v2.1.11, UMI consensuses were aligned to TRA and TRB V and J templates and then assembled into clonotypes. A clonotype was counted as expanded or contracted only when both edgeR and NoisET called the clonotype significant, with the noise models trained on biological replicates. For edgeR calls, the thresholds were a false discovery rate-adjusted p below 0.01 and a log2 fold-change of 1. PCA with hierarchical clustering of max-normalized trajectories of the 1000 most abundant clonotypes was used as exploratory dynamics analysis. Separately sequenced CD4+ and CD8+ repertoires were used to assign a CD4 or CD8 phenotype to each responding clone. TCRdb passed the public sequencing reads through fastp at Q25 and MiXCR, retaining productive beta sequences. Each record represents a unique CDR3 protein, reported with the most common genes and DNA among its rows. The V and J calls were not made by the authors but by TCRdb's processing. The sample table shows 400,000 or so distinct CDR3 sequences, and roughly 20% are seen once. The ten largest clonotypes hold approximately 8.4% of the sample.

Here V drops 5 bases and J drops 12 bases, and the junction holds 10 bases not matched to any gene. The germline V gene gives CDR1 as SGHTA and CDR2 as FQGTGA. The CDR3 has 15 amino acids, counting the end cysteine and phenylalanine. CDR3 DNA only is kept here, 45 bases in frame from base 1. PBMCs were isolated by Ficoll-Paque density gradient centrifugation. For this clonotype: No cognate antigen has been identified for it. Base qualities are not recorded, but no much larger clone differs from it by a single base.

Points the paper makes about the study in general: Contracting CD4+ clones were located mainly in the CM and EM memory subsets, whereas CD8+ clones were found to be enriched in EMRA. Clones contracting from day 15 to 85 had balanced CD4/CD8 phenotypes, while a second wave expanding from day 15 to 37 was biased towards CD4+. The study included only a couple of mild cases, and larger cohorts that include severe cases with pre-infection samples were judged to be necessary. Some responding clones were detected in pre-infection memory, suggesting pre-existing cross-reactive memory T cells joined the SARS-CoV-2 response. SARS-CoV-2 specificity was not confirmed for the second-wave clones peaking on day 37.

Sequencing input: PBMCs or a T cell subset sorted from them (not recorded which). The rearranged chain carries TRBV7-3 and TRBJ2-1, with 13 bases aligning to TRBD2. The source of this sequence is an adult woman who had mild COVID-19 (a few samples of this study predate the infection). The sample titles of this study are shuffled in the database, so cell type and time point are left out; the donor was told from shared clones. The CDR3 here reads CASSRTSGSPGGQFF. The nucleotide sequence is TGTGCCAGCAGCCGGACTAGCGGGAGCCCCGGGGGGCAGTTCTTC. The full variable domain, with segments outside the CDR3 supplied by the reference TRBV7-3 and TRBJ2-1 proteins, appears as GAGVSQTPSNKVTEKGKYVELRCDPISGHTALYWYRQSLGQGPEFLIYFQGTGAADDSGLPNDRFFAVRPEGSVSTLKIQRTERGDSAVYLCASSRTSGSPGGQFFGPGTRLTVL.